A single T cell receptor beta chain is shown here with its context. The sample comes from a study of blood T cell repertoires in COVID-19. As for the study in general: The origin of the acute and convalescent COVID-19 samples was the United States, Italy and Spain. In each case, the material was cDNA or gDNA derived from T cells, B-cell-depleted T cells, or PBMCs.

The CDR3 is 13 amino acids. The germline gives CDR1 LGHDT, CDR2 YNNKEL (reference sequence). After removal of 4 bases from V and 7 bases from J, the junction contained 3 bases not matched to a gene. Original processing notes: Using reference gene primer amplification, nucleated cell counts were estimated. TCRdb keeps only in-frame clones here, not all; method: immunoSEQ multiplex PCR. V and J calls and clone size come straight from that table; D and trimming were deduced from the DNA. The sample carries about 300,000 clones, about 89% recorded once. The gene calls are TRBV3-1 (or the pseudogene TRBV3-2) and TRBJ1-2, with TRBD1 matching 10 bases. The receptor's source is a woman aged 40 to 55 who had recovered from COVID-19. The material sequenced was peripheral blood. Written as DNA, the CDR3 is TGTGCCAGCAGCCGGCGGGACAGGGGTGGCTACACCTTC. It codes for CASSRRDRGGYTF.